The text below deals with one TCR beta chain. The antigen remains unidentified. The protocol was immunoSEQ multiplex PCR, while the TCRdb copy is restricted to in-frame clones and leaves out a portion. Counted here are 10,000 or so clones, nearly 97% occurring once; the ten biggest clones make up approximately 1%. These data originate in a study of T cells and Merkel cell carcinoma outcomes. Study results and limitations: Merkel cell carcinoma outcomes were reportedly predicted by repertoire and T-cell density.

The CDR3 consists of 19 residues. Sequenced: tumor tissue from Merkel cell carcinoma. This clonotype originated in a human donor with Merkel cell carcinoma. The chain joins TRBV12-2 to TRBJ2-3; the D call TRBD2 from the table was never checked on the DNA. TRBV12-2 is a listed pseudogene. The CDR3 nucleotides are TGTGCAAGTCGCTCCAGTGGGCTAGCGGGAGGGCCCTCGACAGATACGCAGTATTTT. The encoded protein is CASRSSGLAGGPSTDTQYF.